This is a list of T cell receptor beta chains from one sample in a study of blood T cell repertoires in COVID-19. Data came from immunoSEQ multiplex PCR; TCRdb stores just in-frame clones and leaves some out. The sample holds about 300,000 clones, under 90% seen once. Sequenced material: PBMCs or T cells enriched from blood (not recorded which). These receptors were taken from a woman aged 35 to 49 who had recovered from COVID-19. Each CDR3 is given without its conserved first and last residue. A D gene is named only where the DNA matches it firmly.

j_gene | len | v_gene | d_gene | CDR3aa
TRBJ1-1 | 11 | TRBV12-3/TRBV12-4 | - | ASTKQGNTEAF
TRBJ1-5 | 12 | TRBV27 | - | ASSPVGFNQPQH
TRBJ1-2 | 12 | TRBV18 | - | ASSWDTANYGYT
TRBJ1-5 | 12 | TRBV18 | TRBD1 | ASSLGQGHQPQH
TRBJ1-2 | 11 | TRBV5-1 | TRBD1 | AGWTGVNYGYT
TRBJ2-1 | 10 | TRBV9 | - | ASSGTFNEQF
TRBJ1-4 | 13 | TRBV15 | - | ATSRDKGWDEKLF
TRBJ1-4 | 13 | TRBV6-5 | - | ASSYPTEKHEKLF
TRBJ2-7 | 13 | TRBV18 | TRBD2 | ASSPRTSGPYEQY
TRBJ2-3 | 13 | TRBV5-8 | - | ASSLGGAGTDTQY
TRBJ1-2 | 12 | TRBV6-5 | TRBD1 | ASSLRTGLYGYT
TRBJ2-7 | 15 | TRBV2 | TRBD2 | ASSDDQKRAGDSEQY
TRBJ1-2 | 13 | TRBV7-8 | TRBD1 | ASSYRDRGDYGYT
TRBJ1-2 | 12 | TRBV18 | - | ASSPLQQGNGYT
TRBJ1-5 | 11 | TRBV5-1 | - | ASSTQDGEPQH
TRBJ1-6 | 13 | TRBV2 | - | ASSDQGSRESPLH
TRBJ1-4 | 12 | TRBV5-1 | TRBD1 | ASSLRPDREELF
TRBJ1-3 | 11 | TRBV4-1 | - | ASSQDTRNTIY
TRBJ2-5 | 10 | TRBV4-1 | - | ASSHYGGTQY
TRBJ1-3 | 13 | TRBV27 | - | ASSLKPFSGNTIY
TRBJ2-3 | 10 | TRBV24-1 | - | ATSDHRDTQY
TRBJ1-2 | 14 | TRBV5-1 | TRBD1 | ASSPRGQLDNYGYT
TRBJ1-6 | 11 | TRBV10-3 | - | AIRDNYNSPLH
TRBJ2-1 | 12 | TRBV7-9 | TRBD2 | ASGLAGGHNEQF
TRBJ2-3 | 14 | TRBV9 | - | ASSLLGGYSTDTQY
TRBJ1-1 | 9 | TRBV20-1 | - | SSVWGGRAF
TRBJ1-2 | 13 | TRBV5-3 | TRBD1 | ARSGSGQGIGGYT
TRBJ1-1 | 12 | TRBV29-1 | TRBD1 | SVVRDRGYTEAF
TRBJ1-3 | 11 | TRBV7-9 | - | ASSSGPPGTIY
TRBJ2-1 | 12 | TRBV10-3 | - | AISESAGYNEQF
TRBJ2-4 | 13 | TRBV7-9 | - | ASSLALGGKNIQY
TRBJ1-1 | 12 | TRBV6-1 | - | ASSEVRENTEAF
TRBJ1-1 | 13 | TRBV5-1 | TRBD1 | ASSFGQAENTEAF
TRBJ2-2 | 13 | TRBV5-1 | - | ASSPRGANTGELF
TRBJ1-6 | 11 | TRBV30 | - | AWSDRVGSPLH
TRBJ1-2 | 13 | TRBV5-4 | - | ASSLDRSYGDGYT
TRBJ1-2 | 11 | TRBV10-3 | TRBD1 | AIRKTGGEGYT
TRBJ1-4 | 12 | TRBV19 | - | ASSSGDTNEKLF
TRBJ1-2 | 10 | TRBV29-1 | - | SVENRNYGYT
TRBJ1-2 | 13 | TRBV18 | TRBD1 | ASSPYGQGAYGYT
TRBJ1-1 | 10 | TRBV29-1 | - | SGGARNTEAF
TRBJ1-2 | 10 | TRBV28 | - | ASSREFAGYT
TRBJ1-3 | 14 | TRBV10-3 | TRBD1 | AISPGQAISGNTIY